One sample yielded the 15 T cell receptor beta chains listed below, sequenced in a study of blood T cell repertoires in COVID-19. Sequencing used immunoSEQ multiplex PCR; TCRdb keeps in-frame clones, though not all of them. The data hold about 170,000 clones, with 83% observed a single time. The sequenced sample consisted of peripheral blood. The receptor source for this set is a woman in her seventies who had recovered from COVID-19.

This clone was recorded once. The genes are TRBV18 and TRBJ2-4; 7 bases map to TRBD2. Per germline, CDR1 KGHSH and CDR2 LQKENI. Trimming took 3 bases from V and 8 from J; bases not matched to a gene: 13. CDR3 length: 16 residues. The CDR3 spells CASSPAGEGQWDIQYF. CDR3 DNA sequence: TGTGCCAGCTCACCCGCGGGGGAGGGCCAATGGGACATTCAGTACTTC. Full variable domain (missing parts from reference TRBV18 and TRBJ2-4): NAGVMQNPRHLVRRRGQEARLRCSPMKGHSHVYWYRQLPEEGLKFMVYLQKENIIDESGMPKERFSAEFPKEGPSILRIQQVVRGDSAAYFCASSPAGEGQWDIQYFGAGTRLSVL.

The rearrangement links TRBV7-2 to TRBJ2-3, with no clear D. CDR1 and CDR2 (germline): SGHTA, FQGNSA. The V end was cut by 4 bases, the J end by 2 bases, with 7 bases between. The CDR3 totals 13 residues. DNA of the CDR3: TGTGCCAGCAGCTCCCAGTACACAGATACGCAGTATTTT. This encodes CASSSQYTDTQYF.

The chain links TRBV5-4 to TRBJ2-3; D is uncertain. Germline CDR1 and CDR2: SGHNT and YYREEE (reference sequence). V lost 4 bases, J lost 0 bases, and 9 bases lay in between. CDR3 length equals 14 residues. CDR3 residues: CASSPKQSTDTQYF. For the CDR3, the DNA is TGTGCCAGCAGCCCGAAACAAAGCACAGATACGCAGTATTTT.

The rearrangement links TRBV3-1 (or the pseudogene TRBV3-2) to TRBJ1-1, with D possibly being TRBD1 (5 bases). The CDR3 has 11 amino acids. Trimming took 1 base from V and 11 from J, leaving 8 bases between them. Looked up from germline, CDR1 is LGHDT and CDR2 is YNNKEL (reference sequence). DNA for the CDR3: TGTGCCAGCAGCCAAGGGCGGGGGGCTTTCTTT. It encodes CASSQGRGAFF.

The chain joins TRBV30 to TRBJ1-2; no clear D. V was shortened by 0 bases and J by 4 bases, with 9 bases between the two germline ends. From germline, CDR1 is GTSNPN and CDR2 SVGIG (reference sequence). CDR3 length: 13 residues. The CDR3 nucleotides are TGTGCCTGGAGTGTACTGACACCCTATGGCTACACCTTC. This sequence encodes CAWSVLTPYGYTF.

The rearrangement joins TRBV28 to TRBJ2-5, with D possibly TRBD2 on 6 matching bases. Looked up from germline, CDR1 is MDHEN and CDR2 is SYDVKM. V gave up 4 bases and J gave up 9 bases, with 21 bases separating them. This CDR3 spans 15 amino acids. The CDR3 DNA reads as TGTGCCAGCAGTTGGGGACTGGACTCCCGTGCGGCCCAGTACTTC. Encoded protein: CASSWGLDSRAAQYF.

The V call is TRBV2, the J call TRBJ1-3; no definite D call. The CDR3 sequence is 15 residues long. Trimming stripped 6 bases from V and 3 bases from J, with 15 bases between. The germline V gene encodes CDR1 SNHLY and CDR2 FYNNEI. The CDR3 coding sequence is TGTGCCAGCAGCCCAACCCGGGAGGGTGGAAACACCATATATTTT. This translates into CASSPTREGGNTIYF.

As concerns this clone: Other DNA sequences in this specimen translate into the identical CDR3. The gene calls are TRBV12-3 or TRBV12-4 and TRBJ2-5; 9 nucleotides align to TRBD2. Trimming removed 3 bases from V and 5 bases from J; junction bases left unmatched: 1. The CDR3 totals 13 residues. The CDR3 bases are TGTGCCAGCAGTTTGGCGGGAGGGGAGACCCAGTACTTC. It is translated as CASSLAGGETQYF.

The chain carries TRBV12-5 and TRBJ2-7, with D maybe TRBD1 (8 bases). The CDR3 consists of 14 residues. Between the trimmed V and J ends, which lost 5 bases and 4 bases, there was a span of 15 bases. From germline, CDR1 is LGHNT and CDR2 FRNRAP. The chain's CDR3 is CASGVDRGGYEQYF. DNA of the CDR3: TGTGCTAGTGGTGTCGACAGGGGAGGGTACGAGCAGTACTTC.

The CDR3 is CAWSTGLGEKLFF. The DNA for the CDR3 is TGTGCCTGGAGCACAGGGTTAGGGGAAAAACTGTTTTTT. The chain carries TRBV30 and TRBJ1-4; tentatively, D is TRBD1 (6 bases). V gave up 3 bases and J gave up 8 bases, with 13 bases separating them. From germline, CDR1 is GTSNPN and CDR2 SVGIG (reference sequence). CDR3 length: 13 residues.

The chain links TRBV29-1 to TRBJ2-3; D remains ambiguous. The V end lost 0 bases, the J end lost 2 bases, and 12 bases lay between the germline ends. Looked up from germline, CDR1 is SQVTM and CDR2 is ANQGSEA. The CDR3 is 15 residues long. For the CDR3, the DNA is TGCAGCGTTGAAGATCGCAAGGAGATCACAGATACGCAGTATTTT. Amino acid sequence: CSVEDRKEITDTQYF.

This clone occurred a few times. This chain links TRBV6-1 with TRBJ2-7, with TRBD1 matching over 10 bases. CDR3 length: 15 residues. The ends lost 1 base at V and 4 bases at J; junction bases unmatched: 4. Germline lookup yields CDR1 MNHNS and CDR2 SASEGT. The CDR3 region is CASSEGDRGWYEQYF. CDR3 bases: TGTGCCAGCAGTGAAGGGGACAGGGGTTGGTACGAGCAGTACTTC.

The chain employs TRBV10-3 and TRBJ2-7; 16 bases are a match to TRBD2. Trimming took 4 bases from V and 2 from J; bases not matched to a gene: 2. The CDR3 has 16 residues. CDR1 and CDR2 from the germline V gene are ENHRY and SYGVKD. CDR3 residues: CAISGGLAGGAYEQYF. In DNA form, the CDR3 reads TGTGCCATCAGTGGGGGACTAGCGGGAGGGGCCTACGAGCAGTACTTC.

This chain connects TRBV3-1 (or the pseudogene TRBV3-2) to TRBJ1-1; 7 bases agree with TRBD1. The ends lost 5 bases at V and 6 bases at J; junction bases unmatched: 6. The CDR3 contains 13 residues. Germline-derived CDR1 and CDR2 are LGHDT and YNNKEL (reference sequence). CDR3 sequence reads: CASSSQGGPEAFF. Here the CDR3 DNA reads TGTGCCAGCAGCTCTCAGGGGGGCCCTGAAGCTTTCTTT.

Turning to this clone: Germline is not matched at one junction end, which may reflect a read error. J is TRBJ2-2 and V is TRBV5-4, with a weak D call TRBD1 (6 bases). There are 14 residues in the CDR3. Germline loops: CDR1 SGHNT, CDR2 YYREEE (reference sequence). In DNA, the CDR3 is TGTGCCAGCAGCCCTCCAAGGGGGACCGGGAAGCTGTTTTTT. As protein: CASSPPRGTGKLFF.